This paragraph reports one T cell receptor (beta chain). No antigen is known for it. This sample stems from a study of OX40 agonist ivuxolimab in advanced cancers. Study as a whole: Patients took ivuxolimab, an agonistic anti-OX40 (CD134) antibody. Study-wide results and limits: Normalized T-cell clonal expansion was also low in a subset of nonresponders. Not determined was the antigen specificity of the expanded peripheral T cells. More expanded clones were seen, on average, in CD8+ T cells than in CD4+.

V lost 5 bases and J lost 6; bases outside the gene matches: 7. The length of the CDR3 is 13 residues. Germline V CDR1 and CDR2: MNHNY, SVGAGI (reference sequence). Only in-frame clones appear in the TCRdb table, and some are missing; sequencing was by immunoSEQ multiplex PCR. The sample includes approximately 14,000 clones, about 77% of them seen just once. The clonotype comes from an adult with an advanced solid tumor such as melanoma, head and neck, liver or kidney cancer. The chain couples TRBV6-6 to TRBJ2-7; 7 positions match TRBD2. Source: CD4+ or CD8+ T cells sorted from blood, taken in a trial of the OX40 agonist ivuxolimab. The CDR3 spells CASSPWEGREQYF. Here the CDR3 DNA reads TGTGCCAGCAGTCCGTGGGAGGGCCGCGAGCAGTACTTC.